This TCR beta chain is drawn from a study of chemoradiotherapy in HPV16-positive cancers. Turning to the study itself: Two HPV16-positive patients' cells yielded candidate HPV-specific clones and common motifs. Findings and caveats of the study: During treatment, candidate HPV-specific clones and E7-related motifs expanded in tumor. HPV-responsive T-cell expansion during chemoradiotherapy was linked to improved recurrence-free survival in HPV16-positive patients.

The table came from immunoSEQ multiplex PCR; TCRdb's copy has only in-frame clones and leaves some out. The sample holds over 8,000 clones, 65% to 70% seen once. Repertoires were sampled repeatedly during chemoradiotherapy. On this clone: Its antigen remains unidentified.

The CDR3 totals 14 residues. V lost 0 bases and J 1 base, leaving 7 bases between the germline ends. CDR1 and CDR2 from the germline V gene are SGDLS and YYNGEE. This receptor was identified in a human donor with HPV-associated anogenital cancer. The specimen was taken from a patient who underwent chemoradiotherapy. The J gene is TRBJ2-5, the V gene TRBV9; D may be TRBD1 (5 bases). The CDR3 protein is CASSVGTGQETQYF. The CDR3 nucleotides read TGTGCCAGCAGCGTAGGTACAGGCCAAGAGACCCAGTACTTC.